This T cell receptor beta chain is from a study of blood T cell repertoires in COVID-19. TCRdb's copy holds only in-frame clones and misses some; the assay was immunoSEQ multiplex PCR. The sample yields about 270,000 clones, roughly 80% seen once. Germline CDR1 and CDR2: SEHNR and FQNEAQ (reference sequence). The CDR3 is 15 amino acids. Sequencing was performed on peripheral blood. The V gene is TRBV7-9, the J gene TRBJ2-2; D is perhaps TRBD1 (5 bases). This sequence originates from a woman aged 45-65 years with active or convalescent COVID-19. The CDR3 DNA follows: TGTGTCCCGGACAAAAGGAAAGATTACACCGGGGAGCTGTTTTTT. It yields the protein CVPDKRKDYTGELFF.